This TCR beta chain appears in the sequencing data of a study of cytomegalovirus exposure and HLA in healthy donors. The wider study: T cells numbering around 170 million yielded roughly 120 million unique TCR beta sequences in an earlier analysis. General study findings and limits: In a later analysis, V- and J-gene trimming of beta chains associated with a DCLRE1C missense variant, replicated independently. Cytomegalovirus-associated status was assigned to approximately 160 TCR beta chains. Associated with HLA alleles at 0.05 false discovery rate in a later analysis were some 16,000 TCR beta sequences.

To note about this clone: Antigen unknown.

Both 60 Vbeta primers and 13 Jbeta primers went into the PCR. Produced via immunoSEQ multiplex PCR; TCRdb's table is partial and in-frame only. The table includes 80,000 to 100,000 clones, around three quarters detected once. The sequenced sample consisted of PBMCs. This TCR derives from a male donor in good health and CMV-seropositive.

CDR3 sequence: CASSNTQGINEKLFF. The CDR3 coding sequence is TGTGCCAGCAGCAATACACAGGGTATTAATGAAAAACTGTTTTTT. The gene calls are TRBV7-9 and TRBJ1-4, with D tentatively TRBD1 (6 bases). The V gene's germline CDR1 is SEHNR and CDR2 FQNEAQ (reference sequence). CDR3 length equals 15 residues. Trimming left V 5 bases short and J 4 bases short, with 14 bases between.